This record concerns one T cell receptor (beta chain) sequence. What it recognizes is unknown. The record originates from a study of vaccination and CD4 T cells after COVID-19. The CDR3 sequence is 17 residues long. V lost 6 bases to trimming and J lost 2 bases, with 19 bases between them. Treatment reported: approximately 9-day PBMC culture with coronavirus spike peptide pools or control peptides (ViraFEST assay). Via ViraFEST, peptide pools expanded antigen-specific T cells before TCR sequencing. With the Oncomine TCR Beta short-read assay, DNA from cultured CD4+ T cells was sequenced. TCRdb used MiXCR to reprocess the PCR reads, holding one entry per CDR3 protein. The sample lists approximately 21,000 distinct CDR3 sequences; under 65% were seen once.

J is TRBJ2-2 and V is TRBV12-3 or TRBV12-4; no definite D call. The receptor's source is a human donor who received a COVID-19 vaccine. The source was CD4+ T cells from blood, cultured in vitro, collected after SARS-CoV-2 vaccination. The CDR3 is CASSPAADRHNTGELFF. For the CDR3, the DNA is TGTGCCAGCAGCCCGGCTGCCGACCGACATAACACCGGGGAGCTGTTTTTT.